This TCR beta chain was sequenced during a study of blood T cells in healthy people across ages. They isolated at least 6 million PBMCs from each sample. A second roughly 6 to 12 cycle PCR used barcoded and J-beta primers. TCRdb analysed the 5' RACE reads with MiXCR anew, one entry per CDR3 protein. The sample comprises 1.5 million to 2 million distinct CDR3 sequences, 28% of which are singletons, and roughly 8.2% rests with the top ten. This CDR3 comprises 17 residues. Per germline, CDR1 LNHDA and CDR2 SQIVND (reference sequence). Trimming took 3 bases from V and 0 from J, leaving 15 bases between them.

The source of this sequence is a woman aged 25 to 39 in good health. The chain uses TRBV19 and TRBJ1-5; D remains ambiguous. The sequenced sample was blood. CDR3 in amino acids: CASSMWGSGGSNQPQHF. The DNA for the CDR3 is TGTGCCAGTAGTATGTGGGGATCTGGCGGTAGCAATCAGCCCCAGCATTTT.